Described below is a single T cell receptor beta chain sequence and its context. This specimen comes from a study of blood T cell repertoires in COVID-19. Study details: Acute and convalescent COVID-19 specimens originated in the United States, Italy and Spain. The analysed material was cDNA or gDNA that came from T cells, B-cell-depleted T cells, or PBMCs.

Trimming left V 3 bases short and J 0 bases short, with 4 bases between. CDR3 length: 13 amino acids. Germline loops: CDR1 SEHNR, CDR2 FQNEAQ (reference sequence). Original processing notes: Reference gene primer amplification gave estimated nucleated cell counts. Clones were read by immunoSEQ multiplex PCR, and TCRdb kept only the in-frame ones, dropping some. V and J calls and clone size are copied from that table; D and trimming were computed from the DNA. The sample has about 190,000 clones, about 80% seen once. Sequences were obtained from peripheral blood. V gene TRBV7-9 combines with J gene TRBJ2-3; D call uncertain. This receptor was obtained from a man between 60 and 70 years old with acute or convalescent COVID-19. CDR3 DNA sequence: TGTGCCAGCAGCTTTCAGAGCACAGATACGCAGTATTTT. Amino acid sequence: CASSFQSTDTQYF.